This T cell receptor beta chain is drawn from a study of T-cell reconstitution after alpha-beta-depleted transplantation in children (TCRdb year 2016). Context from the whole study: Using TCR repertoire profiling, the study followed T-cell immune reconstitution in a quantitative way in children after TCRalphabeta/CD19-depleted allogeneic hematopoietic cell transplantation.

This clonotype was seen more than once but under ten times. Which antigen it targets is not known. No quality values exist for individual bases; no much larger clone is one base distant. The CDR3 sequence holds 16 residues, the cysteine and phenylalanine included. The entry retains the CDR3 DNA only, 48 bases that are in frame from base 1. Based on the germline V gene, the CDR1 and CDR2 sequences are SGHRS and YFSETQ. Trimming accounts for 1 base at V and 1 base at J, while the number of junction bases matched to no gene is 6. Library preparation used PCR. For sequencing, an Illumina HiSeq 2500 was employed. To normalize quantification of the TCRbeta repertoire, the TCR libraries were built with molecular barcoding that relied on unique molecular identifiers. TCRdb reprocessed the public reads (quality trimming at Q25 with fastp, clone calling with MiXCR) and kept in-frame beta chains. Here each entry gathers all rows of one CDR3 protein and keeps the most common genes and DNA. The sample table records hundreds of thousands of distinct CDR3 sequences; roughly a tenth of these occur just once. The ten largest clones capture approximately 5.9% of the sample.

The chain joins TRBV5-1 to TRBJ2-5; a stretch of 8 junction bases matches TRBD2. The sample consisted of PBMCs from the stem cell graft donor, taken from the stem cell graft. This sequence originates from a human donor who donated a stem cell graft to a child with acute lymphoblastic leukemia. The CDR3 protein is CASSLPTGTSQETQYF. The DNA sequence follows: TGCGCCAGCAGCTTGCCTACGGGGACTAGCCAAGAGACCCAGTACTTC. This CDR3, with the reference TRBV5-1 and TRBJ2-5 proteins standing in past its ends, gives the full variable domain KAGVTQTPRYLIKTRGQQVTLSCSPISGHRSVSWYQQTPGQGLQFLFEYFSETQRNKGNFPGRFSGRQFSNSRSEMNVSTLELGDSALYLCASSLPTGTSQETQYFGPGTRLLVL.